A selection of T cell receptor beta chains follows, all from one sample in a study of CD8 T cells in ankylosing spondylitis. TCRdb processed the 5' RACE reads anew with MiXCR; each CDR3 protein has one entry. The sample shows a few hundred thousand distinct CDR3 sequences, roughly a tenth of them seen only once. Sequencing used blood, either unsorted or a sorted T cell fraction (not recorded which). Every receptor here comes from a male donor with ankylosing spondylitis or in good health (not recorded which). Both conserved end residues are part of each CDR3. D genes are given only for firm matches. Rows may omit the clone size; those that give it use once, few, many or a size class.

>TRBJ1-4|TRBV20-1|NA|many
CSVVYGANEKLFF
TGCAGTGTAGTGTACGGGGCAAATGAAAAACTGTTTTTT
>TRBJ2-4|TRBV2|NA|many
CASRVQGNIQYF
TGTGCCAGCAGGGTACAGGGAAACATTCAGTACTTC
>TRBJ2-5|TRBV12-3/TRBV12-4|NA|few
CASSKRAAGETQYF
TGTGCCAGCAGCAAAAGGGCGGCGGGAGAGACCCAGTACTTC
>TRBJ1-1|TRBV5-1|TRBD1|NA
CARIAGTANTEAFF
TGCGCCCGCATCGCCGGGACAGCGAACACTGAAGCTTTCTTT
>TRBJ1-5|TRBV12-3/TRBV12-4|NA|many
CASRSRAFGQPQHF
TGTGCCAGCAGGTCGCGGGCTTTTGGTCAGCCCCAGCATTTT
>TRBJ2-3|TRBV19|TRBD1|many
CASSKQGFGDTQYF
TGTGCCAGTAGTAAACAGGGGTTCGGAGATACGCAGTATTTT
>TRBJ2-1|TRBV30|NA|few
CAWGHSYNEQFF
TGTGCCTGGGGACACTCCTACAATGAGCAGTTCTTC
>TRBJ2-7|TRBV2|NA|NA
CASGPRGHEQYF
TGTGCCAGCGGCCCCCGGGGGCACGAGCAGTACTTC
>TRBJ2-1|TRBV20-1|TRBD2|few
CSARAIFPGGLNEQFF
TGCAGTGCTAGAGCAATCTTCCCGGGGGGGCTCAATGAGCAGTTCTTC
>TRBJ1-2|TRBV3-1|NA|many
CASSPQGNYGYTF
TGTGCCAGCAGCCCCCAGGGAAACTATGGCTACACCTTC
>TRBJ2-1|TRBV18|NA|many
CASLLTVNNEQFF
TGTGCCAGCTTACTGACCGTTAACAATGAGCAGTTCTTC
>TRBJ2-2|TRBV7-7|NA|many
CASSLSDSPSNTGELFF
TGTGCTAGCAGCCTTAGCGACAGCCCATCGAACACCGGGGAGCTGTTTTTT
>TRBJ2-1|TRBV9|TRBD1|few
CASSNTGGRNNEQFF
TGTGCCAGCAGCAATACAGGGGGGAGGAACAATGAGCAGTTCTTC
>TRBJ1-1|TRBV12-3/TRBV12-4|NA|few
CASSYGGRGTEAFF
TGTGCCAGCAGTTACGGGGGACGGGGGACTGAAGCTTTCTTT
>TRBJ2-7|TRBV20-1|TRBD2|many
CSASLGGGEQYF
TGCAGTGCATCCCTGGGGGGGGGCGAGCAGTACTTC
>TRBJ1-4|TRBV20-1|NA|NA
CSARAAAGVRTNEKLFF
TGCAGTGCTAGGGCGGCCGCGGGCGTGCGAACTAATGAAAAACTGTTTTTT
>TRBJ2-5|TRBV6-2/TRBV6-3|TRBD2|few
CASSPTSGGPQETQYF
TGTGCCAGCAGTCCGACTAGCGGGGGACCTCAAGAGACCCAGTACTTC
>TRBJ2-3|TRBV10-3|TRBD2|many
CAIRPPTSGTDTQYF
TGTGCCATCAGGCCCCCGACTAGCGGCACAGATACGCAGTATTTT
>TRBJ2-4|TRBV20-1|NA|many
CSALTGNIQYF
TGCAGTGCATTGACAGGAAACATTCAGTACTTC
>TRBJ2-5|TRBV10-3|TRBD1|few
CAISEQGVAVVF
TGTGCCATCAGTGAGCAGGGGGTTGCGGTGGTCTTC
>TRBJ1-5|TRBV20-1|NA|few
CSARRRGGADQPQPF
TGCAGTGCTAGAAGGAGGGGAGGGGCGGATCAGCCCCAGCCTTTT
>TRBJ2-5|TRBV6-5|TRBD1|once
CASSYPGTALSKETQYF
TGTGCCAGCAGTTACCCAGGGACAGCCTTGTCCAAGGAGACCCAGTACTTC
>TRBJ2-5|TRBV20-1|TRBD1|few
CSARATGRETQYF
TGCAGTGCTAGAGCGACAGGGAGAGAGACCCAGTACTTC
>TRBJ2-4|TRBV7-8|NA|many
CASSLATPGQNIQYF
TGTGCCAGCAGCTTGGCAACCCCGGGACAAAACATTCAGTACTTC
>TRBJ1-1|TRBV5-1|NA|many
CASSARQNTEAFF
TGCGCCAGCAGCGCACGACAGAACACTGAAGCTTTCTTT
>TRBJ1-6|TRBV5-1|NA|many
CASSLDGYSPLHF
TGCGCCAGCAGCTTGGATGGCTATTCACCCCTCCACTTT
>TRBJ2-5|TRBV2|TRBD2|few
CASSEATSGGLQETQYF
TGTGCCAGCAGTGAAGCCACTAGCGGGGGGCTTCAAGAGACCCAGTACTTC
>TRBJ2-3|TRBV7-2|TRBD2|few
CASSLGPAGGPGDTQYF
TGTGCCAGCAGCTTAGGTCCAGCGGGGGGGCCAGGAGATACGCAGTATTTT
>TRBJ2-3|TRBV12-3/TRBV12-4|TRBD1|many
CASSLGRIGGASDTQYF
TGTGCCAGCAGCTTAGGTCGTATAGGGGGCGCCTCAGATACGCAGTATTTT
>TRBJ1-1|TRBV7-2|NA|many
CASSPHGTNTEAFF
TGTGCCAGCAGCCCGCACGGTACAAACACTGAAGCTTTCTTT
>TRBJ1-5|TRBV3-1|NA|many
CASSQGQMPQHF
TGTGCCAGCAGCCAAGGACAAATGCCCCAGCATTTT
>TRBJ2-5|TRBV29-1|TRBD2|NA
CSAPSGGIKETQYF
TGCAGCGCGCCTAGCGGGGGGATAAAAGAGACCCAGTACTTC
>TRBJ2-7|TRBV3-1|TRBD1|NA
CASRLQGASDEQYF
TGTGCCAGCAGACTACAGGGGGCCTCCGACGAGCAGTACTTC
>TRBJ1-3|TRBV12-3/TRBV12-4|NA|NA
CASSPRTAGLSGNTIYF
TGTGCCAGCAGCCCAAGGACGGCAGGCCTCTCTGGAAACACCATATATTTT
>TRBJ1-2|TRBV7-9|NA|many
CASERGSNYGYTF
TGTGCCAGCGAACGGGGATCCAACTATGGCTACACCTTC
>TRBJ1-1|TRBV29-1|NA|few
CSVVDYPEAFF
TGCAGCGTTGTGGATTATCCTGAAGCTTTCTTT
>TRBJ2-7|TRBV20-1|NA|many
CSARDPGQGNNEQYF
TGCAGTGCTAGAGATCCGGGGCAGGGTAACAACGAGCAGTACTTC
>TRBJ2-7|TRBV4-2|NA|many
CASSQDPGGVSYEQYF
TGTGCCAGCAGCCAAGATCCCGGGGGTGTAAGCTACGAGCAGTACTTC
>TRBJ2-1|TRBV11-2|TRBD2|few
CASSTSGGHNEQFF
TGTGCCAGCAGCACCTCGGGGGGTCACAATGAGCAGTTCTTC
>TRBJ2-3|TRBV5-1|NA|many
CASTGVPNTDTQYF
TGCGCCAGCACCGGGGTGCCTAACACAGATACGCAGTATTTT
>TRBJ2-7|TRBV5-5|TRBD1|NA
CASSFAGTGVYEQYF
TGTGCCAGCAGCTTTGCCGGGACAGGGGTTTACGAGCAGTACTTC
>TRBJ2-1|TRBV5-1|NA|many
CASSMNAEYNEQFF
TGCGCCAGCAGCATGAATGCCGAGTACAATGAGCAGTTCTTC
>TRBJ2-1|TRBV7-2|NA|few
CASSLSRFQEQFF
TGTGCCAGCAGCTTATCTAGGTTTCAGGAGCAGTTCTTC
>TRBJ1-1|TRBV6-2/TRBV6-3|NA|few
CASSYGGAGSMNTEAFF
TGTGCCAGCAGTTACGGGGGCGCAGGGTCCATGAACACTGAAGCTTTCTTT
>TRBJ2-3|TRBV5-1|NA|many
CASSLEGTQSTDTQYF
TGCGCCAGCAGCTTGGAGGGGACACAGAGCACAGATACGCAGTATTTT
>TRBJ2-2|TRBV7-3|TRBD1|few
CASSGQGAGELFF
TGTGCCAGTTCGGGACAGGGGGCCGGGGAGCTGTTTTTT
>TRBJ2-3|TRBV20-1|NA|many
CSARERASTDTQYF
TGCAGTGCTAGAGAAAGGGCTAGCACAGATACGCAGTATTTT
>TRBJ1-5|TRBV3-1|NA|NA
CASSPTASGGNQPQHF
TGTGCCAGCAGTCCAACGGCATCTGGTGGCAATCAGCCCCAGCATTTT
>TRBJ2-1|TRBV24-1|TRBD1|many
CATSAKGAIRIGEQFF
TGTGCCACCAGTGCTAAGGGGGCGATTAGGATCGGCGAGCAGTTCTTC
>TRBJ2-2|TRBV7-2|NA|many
CASTKKLVTGELFF
TGTGCCAGCACCAAGAAACTAGTTACCGGGGAGCTGTTTTTT
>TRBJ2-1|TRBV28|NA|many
CASSPDGAGAPGAVNEQFF
TGTGCCAGCAGTCCGGATGGGGCGGGGGCCCCTGGGGCAGTAAATGAGCAGTTCTTC
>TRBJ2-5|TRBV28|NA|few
CASSKTVYQETQYF
TGTGCCAGCAGCAAAACAGTATACCAAGAGACCCAGTACTTC
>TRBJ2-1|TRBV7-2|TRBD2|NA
CASSLLGLAGGNEQFF
TGTGCCAGCAGCTTATTAGGTCTAGCGGGGGGTAATGAGCAGTTCTTC
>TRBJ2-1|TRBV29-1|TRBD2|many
CSVVTSGIYNEQFF
TGCAGCGTTGTGACTAGCGGTATTTACAATGAGCAGTTCTTC
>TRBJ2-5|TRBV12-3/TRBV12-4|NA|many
CASSSIGTQETQYF
TGTGCCAGCAGTTCGATCGGGACACAAGAGACCCAGTACTTC
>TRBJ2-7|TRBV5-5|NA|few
CASRVDGSSYEQYF
TGTGCCAGCAGAGTGGACGGGAGCTCCTACGAGCAGTACTTC
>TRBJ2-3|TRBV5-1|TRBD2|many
CASSPPGLAGGTDTQYF
TGCGCCAGCAGCCCGCCGGGACTAGCGGGGGGCACAGATACGCAGTATTTT